The TCR beta chain described here comes from a study of OX40 agonist ivuxolimab in advanced cancers. Study-wide background: An agonistic anti-OX40 (CD134) antibody, ivuxolimab, was used to treat the patients. Dose-escalation patients were diagnosed with hepatocellular carcinoma, melanoma, renal cell cancer or head and neck cancer.

The germline V gene has CDR1 SGHRS and CDR2 YFSETQ. This CDR3 spans 15 amino acids. Trimming took 0 bases from V and 1 from J, leaving 11 bases between them. Comments on this clone: Its specificity is not known.

The study, taken as a whole, reports: Within 6 weeks, CD4+ and CD8+ blood T cells expanded clonally at 0.1 to 3.0 mg/kg.

The data were produced by immunoSEQ multiplex PCR, yet TCRdb's version contains in-frame clones alone and is incomplete. Among around 100,000 clones, about 91% were seen once, and the ten largest hold 2% to 3%. This clonotype was obtained from an adult with an advanced solid tumor such as melanoma, head and neck, liver or kidney cancer. Sequencing was performed on CD4+ or CD8+ T cells sorted from blood, taken in a trial of the OX40 agonist ivuxolimab. The rearrangement uses TRBV5-1 and TRBJ2-7, with a tentative D call TRBD2 (6 bases). Here the CDR3 DNA reads TGCGCCAGCAGCTTGGAGCCGGGAGTGTCCTACGAGCAGTACTTC. Translating gives CASSLEPGVSYEQYF.